The 21 T cell receptor beta chains below were found in one sample sequenced in a study of response to subunit inactivated influenza vaccine (dated by TCRdb to 2017 to 2018). Library preparation employed RT-PCR. The sample was run on an Illumina HiSeq 2500. TCRdb trimmed the raw reads at Q25, called clones with MiXCR and kept productive beta chains. Every entry covers one CDR3 protein and lists the most common genes and DNA from its rows. In this sample the table shows approximately 680,000 distinct CDR3 sequences, less than 20% of which occur a single time. In total, the top ten clones hold about 9.9% of the sample. Sequenced here: PBMCs from blood, sampled 11 to 12 days after vaccination. These receptor sequences come from a man in his forties or fifties who received an inactivated influenza vaccine. Donor details come from another sample of the same person, matched by shared clones.

The chain couples TRBV12-3 or TRBV12-4 to TRBJ2-5; 10 bases are shared with TRBD2. The CDR3 totals 15 residues. Trimming removed 4 bases from V and 2 bases from J; junction bases left unmatched: 4. CDR3 nucleotides: TGTGCCAGCAGTTGGACTAGCGGACCACAAGAGACCCAGTACTTC. It specifies CASSWTSGPQETQYF.

The rearrangement links TRBV2 to TRBJ1-2; perhaps TRBD1 as D (6 bases). The V gene lost 7 bases and the J gene lost 6 bases, with 18 bases spanning the gap. The CDR3 totals 14 residues. Germline V gene sequence: CDR1 SNHLY, CDR2 FYNNEI. CDR3: CASKAGAGDDGYTF. The CDR3 nucleotides are TGTGCCAGCAAGGCGGGGGCAGGCGATGATGGCTACACCTTC.

V usage is TRBV9 and J usage is TRBJ2-5; D not resolved. V lost 0 bases, J lost 4 bases, and 13 bases lay in between. CDR1 is SGDLS, CDR2 YYNGEE, per germline. The CDR3 consists of 15 residues. In DNA, the CDR3 is TGTGCCAGCAGCGTAGATCCGGGTGGAATAGAGACCCAGTACTTC. Amino acid sequence: CASSVDPGGIETQYF.

This CDR3 is CASSYRRITSSYNSPLHF. The CDR3, as DNA: TGCGCCAGCAGTTACAGGAGAATCACTAGCTCCTATAATTCACCCCTCCACTTT. J is TRBJ1-6 and V is TRBV10-1; maybe TRBD1 (5 bases). Looked up from germline, CDR1 is WNHNN and CDR2 is SYGVQD (reference sequence). The CDR3 consists of 18 residues. Trimming removed 5 bases from V and 0 bases from J, with 17 bases in between.

The chain couples TRBV7-3 to TRBJ2-1; TRBD2 is a possible D gene (7 bases). Germline V gives CDR1 SGHTA, CDR2 FQGTGA. Trimming removed 1 base from V and 6 bases from J, with 16 bases in between. The CDR3 spans 16 residues. The chain's CDR3 is CASSLNGGAVGNEQFF. For the CDR3, the DNA is TGTGCCAGCAGCTTAAATGGGGGGGCGGTAGGCAATGAGCAGTTCTTC.

This clonotype turned up a few times. The chain carries TRBV7-2 and TRBJ2-3; 8 nucleotides agree with TRBD2. CDR3 length: 16 amino acids. The V gene's germline CDR1 is SGHTA and CDR2 FQGNSA. V was clipped by 5 bases and J by 3 bases; unmatched bases: 10. Here the CDR3 DNA reads TGTGCCAGCAGCGGCGGAGGCCTAGCGGGTACAGATACGCAGTATTTT. It is translated as CASSGGGLAGTDTQYF.

The chain combines TRBV6-1 with TRBJ2-7; D possibly corresponds to TRBD2 (6 bases). V was pared by 9 bases and J by 2 bases, with 14 bases between. The CDR3 covers 13 residues. Germline V gene sequence: CDR1 MNHNS, CDR2 SASEGT. The DNA for the CDR3 is TGTGCCAGTCAGGGAGGAGGAGCCTACGAGCAGTACTTC. This translates into CASQGGGAYEQYF.

The chain joins TRBV6-2 or TRBV6-3 to TRBJ2-1; D assignment may be TRBD1 or TRBD2 (5 bases each). The CDR3 sequence is 14 residues long. Germline assignment: CDR1 MNHEY and CDR2 SVGEGT. Trimming removed 2 bases from V and 4 bases from J, with 9 bases in between. CDR3 protein: CASSYSGGYNEQFF. The CDR3 DNA sequence: TGTGCCAGCAGTTACAGTGGGGGATACAATGAGCAGTTCTTC.

This clonotype came up a few times. The chain is built from TRBV9 and TRBJ2-3; no clear D gene. CDR1 SGDLS and CDR2 YYNGEE come from the germline V gene. V dropped 0 bases and J dropped 0 bases, with 14 bases sitting between them. This CDR3 is built from 17 residues. CDR3 amino acids: CASSVDSTTTSTDTQYF. The CDR3 coding sequence is TGTGCCAGCAGCGTAGATAGTACGACAACTAGCACAGATACGCAGTATTTT.

This chain uses TRBV9 with TRBJ1-2; D is perhaps TRBD1 (5 bases). V was trimmed by 0 bases and J by 4 bases, leaving 16 bases between them. CDR1 SGDLS and CDR2 YYNGEE come from the germline V gene. This CDR3 is built from 16 residues. The CDR3 DNA sequence: TGTGCCAGCAGCGTAGAAATAGGAGGGGCCGGCTATGGCTACACCTTC. Translated, it gives CASSVEIGGAGYGYTF.

The J gene is TRBJ2-7, the V gene TRBV18; 7 bases line up with TRBD2. Losses at the gene ends were 3 bases for V and 6 bases for J; bases not matched to a gene: 5. Per the germline V gene, CDR1 is KGHSH and CDR2 is LQKENI. The CDR3 totals 13 residues. The CDR3 DNA is TGTGCCAGCTCACCTTCTAGCGGAGGCGAGCAGTACTTC. Translating gives CASSPSSGGEQYF.

This clonotype was recorded at least ten times. The genes are TRBV12-3 or TRBV12-4 and TRBJ2-2; 7 bases match TRBD1. With 6 bases clipped from V and 4 bases from J, the junction kept 8 bases outside the gene matches. This CDR3 comprises 15 residues. CDR3 sequence (DNA): TGTGCCAGCAGCCTGACAGGGATAGGCACCGGGGAGCTGTTTTTT. Amino acid sequence: CASSLTGIGTGELFF.

In its sample, this clonotype was seen a few times. CDR3 DNA sequence: TGTGCCAGCAGCTTGTCCGGGACAGGGTCCCAAGAGACCCAGTACTTC. Protein: CASSLSGTGSQETQYF. The chain couples TRBV7-2 to TRBJ2-5; 9 bases are shared with TRBD1. V was pared by 3 bases and J by 1 base, with 6 bases of the junction left unmatched. Germline V CDR1 and CDR2: SGHTA, FQGNSA. The CDR3 totals 16 residues.

There are a few counts of this clonotype. The chain combines TRBV6-1 with TRBJ2-6, with D unclear. This CDR3 region has 14 residues. Germline assignment: CDR1 MNHNS and CDR2 SASEGT. V lost 7 bases and J lost 0, with 7 bases in between. The CDR3 sequence is CASKESSGANVLTF. As DNA, the CDR3 is TGTGCCAGCAAGGAGAGCTCTGGGGCCAACGTCCTGACTTTC.

This clonotype was seen just once. The chain recombines TRBV30 with TRBJ2-1; D perhaps matches TRBD2 (6 bases). V shed 0 bases and J shed 3 bases, with 9 bases lying between them. This CDR3 is built from 14 residues. Germline lookup yields CDR1 GTSNPN and CDR2 SVGIG (reference sequence). CDR3 bases: TGTGCCTGGAGTGTAGTCGGGGGCTACAATGAGCAGTTCTTC. It specifies CAWSVVGGYNEQFF.

The chain joins TRBV5-4 to TRBJ2-3, with 13 bases matching TRBD2. The length of the CDR3 is 16 residues. V lost 4 bases, J lost 7 bases, and 9 bases stayed unmatched. In germline, CDR1 is SGHNT, CDR2 YYREEE (reference sequence). The CDR3: CASSGGTSGATYTQYF. In nucleotides, the CDR3 is TGTGCCAGCAGCGGGGGGACTAGCGGGGCCACCTATACGCAGTATTTT.

This clonotype was seen more than once but under ten times. The chain combines TRBV7-6 with TRBJ2-5, with D perhaps matching TRBD1 (6 bases). The CDR3 is 14 amino acids. V lost 2 bases, J lost 6 bases, and 13 bases lay in between. The V gene's germline CDR1 is SGHVS and CDR2 FNYEAQ. CDR3 in DNA: TGTGCCAGCAGCTTATACAGGGCTATAAAGACCCAGTACTTC. This encodes CASSLYRAIKTQYF.

About this clonotype itself: The junction does not match germline at one end; this may be a read error. The rearrangement uses TRBV6-2 or TRBV6-3 and TRBJ2-5; 7 positions match TRBD1. The V gene's germline CDR1 is MNHEY and CDR2 SVGEGT. The length of the CDR3 is 19 residues. The CDR3 loop is CACSYGDSHRYSFQETQYF. CDR3 nucleotides: TGTGCCTGCAGTTATGGGGACAGTCATAGGTATTCTTTCCAAGAGACCCAGTACTTC.

This clonotype was counted ten times or more. J is TRBJ2-5 and V is TRBV29-1; 7 bases match TRBD1. The V and J ends lost 0 bases and 10 bases, in that order; junction bases with no gene match: 11. The CDR3 covers 14 residues. Germline V lookup: CDR1 SQVTM, CDR2 ANQGSEA. This CDR3 reads CSVEDPRHPGGQYF. In DNA form, the CDR3 reads TGCAGCGTTGAAGACCCCCGACACCCAGGGGGCCAGTACTTC.

This clonotype was observed a handful of times. The chain joins TRBV7-9 to TRBJ1-1; D is uncertain. V was shortened by 4 bases and J by 0 bases, with 12 bases between the two germline ends. The V gene's germline CDR1 is SEHNR and CDR2 FQNEAQ (reference sequence). This CDR3 has 15 amino acids. Written as DNA, the CDR3 is TGTGCCAGCAGCTCTATTAGGACGGTGAACACTGAAGCTTTCTTT. The encoded protein is CASSSIRTVNTEAFF.

This clonotype was observed a single time. The V and J genes are TRBV11-1 and TRBJ2-3, with TRBD2 identical over 8 bases. Losses at the gene ends were 1 base for V and 3 bases for J; bases not matched to a gene: 12. The CDR3 contains 18 residues. The germline CDR1 and CDR2 sequences are SGHAT and FQDESV (reference sequence). The CDR3 region has the DNA TGTGCCAGCAGCTTAGGGACCTTAGCGGGACGGGGTACAGATACGCAGTATTTT. As protein: CASSLGTLAGRGTDTQYF.